The rows below give T cell receptor beta chains drawn from one sample of a study of blood T cells in healthy people across ages. A single record per CDR3 protein comes from TCRdb applying MiXCR to the 5' RACE reads. The data contain 700,000 to 950,000 distinct CDR3 sequences, 35% to 45% of them singletons. The sample comprised blood. These receptors all come from an older woman in good health. Each CDR3 is given with its conserved first and last residue. A D gene is named only where the DNA matches it firmly. Clone size is given for some rows only: seen once, a few or many times, or a class if the clone is expanded.

CASSREWETYNEQFF,TGTGCCAGCAGCCGGGAGTGGGAGACTTACAATGAGCAGTTCTTC,TRBJ2-1,few,NA,TRBV9
CSATQGGYGGEQYF,TGCAGCGCCACCCAAGGGGGATATGGCGGCGAGCAGTACTTC,TRBJ2-7,few,NA,TRBV29-1
CASSPPQGQETQYF,TGTGCCAGCAGCCCCCCTCAGGGGCAAGAGACCCAGTACTTC,TRBJ2-5,few,NA,TRBV5-6
CSAPEAVVAKNIQYF,TGCAGTGCCCCGGAGGCGGTTGTAGCCAAAAACATTCAGTACTTC,TRBJ2-4,NA,NA,TRBV20-1
CSAYHRNSNQPQHF,TGCAGTGCTTACCACAGGAATAGCAATCAGCCCCAGCATTTT,TRBJ1-5,few,NA,TRBV20-1
CASSSSQVPLGVKPYF,TGTGCCAGCAGTTCCAGCCAAGTTCCTCTGGGTGTTAAGCCGTATTTT,TRBJ2-3,NA,NA,TRBV28
CASSSQGWETQYF,TGTGCCAGCAGTTCGCAGGGGTGGGAGACCCAGTACTTC,TRBJ2-5,NA,NA,TRBV6-5
CASKQARHYEQYF,TGTGCCAGCAAACAGGCCAGGCACTACGAGCAGTACTTC,TRBJ2-7,NA,NA,TRBV7-9
CASSYLLDTQYF,TGTGCCAGCAGTTACCTGCTAGATACGCAGTATTTT,TRBJ2-3,NA,NA,TRBV6-2/TRBV6-3
CAISESGETQYF,TGTGCCATCAGTGAGTCCGGGGAGACGCAGTATTTT,TRBJ2-3,many,NA,TRBV10-3
CAISVTANEKLFF,TGTGCCATCAGTGTGACAGCTAATGAAAAACTGTTTTTT,TRBJ1-4,NA,NA,TRBV10-3
CSARPPGTTEAFF,TGCAGTGCTAGACCCCCTGGGACGACTGAAGCTTTCTTT,TRBJ1-1,NA,NA,TRBV20-1
CASRPGDSSGANVLTF,TGTGCCAGCCGACCGGGAGATAGCTCTGGGGCCAACGTCCTGACTTTC,TRBJ2-6,NA,NA,TRBV3-1
CASSLWVGAVNTGELFF,TGTGCCAGCAGTTTATGGGTCGGGGCGGTGAACACCGGGGAGCTGTTTTTT,TRBJ2-2,NA,NA,TRBV12-3/TRBV12-4
CASSPWDREYEQYF,TGCGCCAGCAGCCCCTGGGACAGGGAGTACGAGCAGTACTTC,TRBJ2-7,NA,TRBD1,TRBV5-1
CASSEAGGDTEAFF,TGTGCCAGCAGTGAAGCTGGAGGCGACACTGAAGCTTTCTTT,TRBJ1-1,NA,NA,TRBV6-1
CASSLAETGVGQYF,TGTGCCAGCAGCTTAGCGGAAACAGGGGTCGGGCAGTACTTC,TRBJ2-4,many,TRBD1,TRBV7-2
CAITGQTNQPQHF,TGTGCCATCACCGGACAGACCAATCAGCCCCAGCATTTT,TRBJ1-5,NA,NA,TRBV10-3
CASSGPQGYTEAFF,TGCGCCAGCAGCGGCCCCCAGGGATATACTGAAGCTTTCTTT,TRBJ1-1,NA,NA,TRBV5-1
CASSPRQGGSLEQYF,TGTGCCAGCAGCCCAAGACAGGGAGGAAGTCTAGAGCAGTACTTC,TRBJ2-7,many,NA,TRBV4-2
CSAEPRTELNGYTF,TGCAGTGCTGAACCCCGGACAGAACTCAATGGCTACACCTTC,TRBJ1-2,few,NA,TRBV20-1
CASSFRGTYNEQYF,TGCGCCAGCAGCTTTCGCGGGACCTACAATGAGCAGTACTTC,TRBJ2-7,once,NA,TRBV5-1
CSARGEAGRSSPLHF,TGCAGTGCCAGGGGGGAAGCAGGGAGGAGTTCACCCCTCCACTTT,TRBJ1-6,few,TRBD1,TRBV20-1
CSARAGTNYGYTF,TGCAGTGCTAGGGCAGGCACTAACTATGGCTACACCTTC,TRBJ1-2,NA,NA,TRBV20-1
CASSAFGAGGTDAYNEQYF,TGCGCCAGCAGCGCCTTCGGGGCGGGAGGTACGGACGCCTACAATGAGCAGTACTTC,TRBJ2-7,NA,TRBD2,TRBV5-1
CASSTQGVQETQYF,TGTGCCAGCAGCACGCAGGGGGTCCAAGAGACCCAGTACTTC,TRBJ2-5,many,TRBD1,TRBV7-2
CASSLELGAYNEQFF,TGCGCCAGCAGCTTGGAACTGGGGGCCTACAATGAGCAGTTCTTC,TRBJ2-1,NA,NA,TRBV5-1